This T cell receptor (beta chain) was captured in a study of blood T cell repertoires in COVID-19. Sequencing was performed with immunoSEQ multiplex PCR; in TCRdb, only in-frame clones are kept and a portion is missing. The sample holds 100,000 to 150,000 clones, approximately 84% seen once. The CDR3 runs to 14 residues. V was trimmed by 0 bases and J by 7 bases, leaving 13 bases between them. Germline assignment: CDR1 SGHKS and CDR2 YYEKEE (reference sequence). Sequencing was carried out using peripheral blood. The gene calls are TRBV5-5 and TRBJ1-2, with D maybe TRBD1 (5 bases). The sequence was obtained from a woman aged 25 to 39 who had recovered from COVID-19. In DNA, the CDR3 is TGTGCCAGCAGCTTGGCTGGGGCCACCGGTGGCTACACCTTC. Residues: CASSLAGATGGYTF.